This record concerns one TCR beta chain sequence. The CDR3 spans 15 residues. Trimming took 0 bases from V and 7 from J; bases not matched to a gene: 8. Germline loops: CDR1 SGHDT, CDR2 YYEEEE. The sample comes from a study of identifying expanded T cells in peripheral blood. TCRdb's table, derived via immunoSEQ multiplex PCR, lists solely in-frame clones and lacks some. The sample shows around 94,000 clones, about 88% of them seen only once. This chain links TRBV5-6 with TRBJ1-2; TRBD1 agrees at 8 bases. This clonotype originated in a person aged 18 to 75 in good health. The specimen was blood. CDR3 sequence reads: CASSLGPQGARGYTF. The CDR3 DNA follows: TGTGCCAGCAGCTTGGGGCCCCAGGGGGCGCGTGGCTACACCTTC.